This is a list of T cell receptor beta chains from one sample in a study of T cells in localized non-small cell lung cancer. Sequencing was performed with immunoSEQ multiplex PCR; in TCRdb, only in-frame clones are kept and a portion is missing. Of around 17,000 clones listed, around 89% are singletons. The specimen was peripheral blood, collected before any cancer treatment. The receptors were sampled from a male donor older than 55 with stage II squamous cell lung carcinoma. Both conserved end residues are part of each CDR3. A D gene is named only where the DNA matches it firmly. Where a row states a size, it is once, few, many or the class of an expanded clone; other rows omit it.

v_call,j_call,d_call,clone_size,cdr3_nt,cdr3_aa
TRBV30,TRBJ2-1,TRBD2,-,TGTGCCTGGTCCTTGGGACTAGCGGGCTACAATGAGCAGTTCTTC,CAWSLGLAGYNEQFF
TRBV29-1,TRBJ1-3,-,-,TGCAGCGTTGGGGGACTCTACAACTCTGGAAACACCATATATTTT,CSVGGLYNSGNTIYF
TRBV18,TRBJ2-7,TRBD1,-,TGTGCCAGCTCACCTGCCGGGACAGCTTCCTACGAGCAGTACTTC,CASSPAGTASYEQYF
TRBV18,TRBJ1-3,-,-,TGTGCCAGCTCACCTCGGGACAAAGGAAACACCATATATTTT,CASSPRDKGNTIYF
TRBV5-1,TRBJ2-7,TRBD1,-,TGCGCCAGCCGCGCAAGGGGGCTCGACGAGCAGTACTTC,CASRARGLDEQYF
TRBV5-4,TRBJ2-3,-,once,TGTGCCAGCAGCTTATCCACAAGCACAGATACGCAGTATTTT,CASSLSTSTDTQYF
TRBV6-1,TRBJ2-1,TRBD2,-,TGTGCCAGCAGGGAGGGGACTAGCGGGAGGCGGGAGCAGTTCTTC,CASREGTSGRREQFF
TRBV5-6,TRBJ2-3,-,-,TGTGCCAGCAGCTTGGACCGGTCCGGAGGGCAGTATTTT,CASSLDRSGGQYF
TRBV7-8,TRBJ1-3,TRBD1,-,TGTGCCAGCAGCTTAGGAAGACAGGGAGTTGGAAACACCATATATTTT,CASSLGRQGVGNTIYF
TRBV19,TRBJ2-7,TRBD2,-,TGTGCCAGTTCCAGACTAGCGGGAGACATCTACGAGCAGTACTTC,CASSRLAGDIYEQYF
TRBV4-1,TRBJ2-6,-,once,TGCGCCAGCAGCATCTCCGCGTCCAGGGGGGCCAACGTCCTGACTTTC,CASSISASRGANVLTF
TRBV7-9,TRBJ2-5,-,-,TGTGCCAGCAGCTTAGAACCCGGGATTCTAAAGACCCAGTACTTC,CASSLEPGILKTQYF
TRBV5-1,TRBJ2-6,-,-,TGCGCCAGCAGCTTGGATGGAGGGGCTCTCTCTGGGGCCAACGTCCTGACTTTC,CASSLDGGALSGANVLTF
TRBV9,TRBJ1-1,-,-,TGTGCCAGCAGCGTATTAGGATACGGCGACACTGAAGCTTTCTTT,CASSVLGYGDTEAFF
TRBV6-5,TRBJ2-2,-,-,TGTGCCAGCAGTTACACAGGGAGCACCGGGGAGCTGTTTTTT,CASSYTGSTGELFF
TRBV11-2,TRBJ1-2,-,-,TGTGCCAGCAGCTCACCAGGAGACTATGGCTACACCTTC,CASSSPGDYGYTF
TRBV2,TRBJ1-5,TRBD1,-,TGTGCCAGCAGCCCCGGACAGGGGACGCTGAGCAATCAGCCCCAGCATTTT,CASSPGQGTLSNQPQHF
TRBV5-1,TRBJ1-1,-,few,TGCGCCAGCAGCTACCTTAAGGGACATGAAGCTTTCTTT,CASSYLKGHEAFF
TRBV19,TRBJ2-3,TRBD2,-,TGTGCCAGTACAGGCGGGAGACTGTCAGATACGCAGTATTTT,CASTGGRLSDTQYF
TRBV7-2,TRBJ1-1,-,-,TGTGCCAGCAGCTTAGTTCTCCCCCGCACTGAAGCTTTCTTT,CASSLVLPRTEAFF
TRBV7-2,TRBJ2-7,TRBD2,-,TGTGCCAGCAGCTTAGTGGCTAGCGGGAGGAAGCGGAACGAGCAGTACTTC,CASSLVASGRKRNEQYF
TRBV29-1,TRBJ2-3,-,-,TGCAGCGCCGCTCAGGGTCAGACAGATACGCAGTATTTT,CSAAQGQTDTQYF
TRBV28,TRBJ1-4,-,once,TGTGCCAGCAGTCATCCACAGGGAAGCCTGGAAAAACTGTTTTTT,CASSHPQGSLEKLFF
TRBV28,TRBJ2-2,TRBD1,-,TGTGCCAGCAGGGAATACGGACAGGGTAACACCGGGGAGCTGTTTTTT,CASREYGQGNTGELFF
TRBV7-2,TRBJ2-5,-,-,TGTGCCAGCAGCTTAGGGTCCTTTCCAGGGGGGGAGACCCAGTACTTC,CASSLGSFPGGETQYF
TRBV7-8,TRBJ2-6,TRBD2,-,TGTGCCAGCAGCTTGGCCGGGACTAGCGGGAGGGGAAAGGCTTTC,CASSLAGTSGRGKAF
TRBV27,TRBJ1-2,-,few,TGTGCCAGCAGTCCCGGGGGGGAGCAGAGGCTTGGCTACACCTTC,CASSPGGEQRLGYTF
TRBV20-1,TRBJ2-7,-,-,TGCAGTGCCAAAGTGGGCGAGCAGTACTTC,CSAKVGEQYF
TRBV28,TRBJ2-5,-,-,TGTGCCAGCAGTTTAACAGGTTACGAAGAGACCCAGTACTTC,CASSLTGYEETQYF
TRBV27,TRBJ1-1,-,-,TGTGCCAGCAGATTTTGGGCAGGCAGAAACACTGAAGCTTTCTTT,CASRFWAGRNTEAFF
TRBV28,TRBJ2-2,TRBD2,once,TGTGCCAGCAGTTTATGGGTCCTAGCGGGAGGGCCCGGGGAGCTGTTTTTT,CASSLWVLAGGPGELFF
TRBV5-1,TRBJ1-5,-,-,TGCGCCAGCAGTCGGGGCCCGGGGGCTAGCAATCAGCCCCAGCATTTT,CASSRGPGASNQPQHF
TRBV19,TRBJ2-2,-,-,TGTGCCAGTAGTAGGTACAGGGGAGGGACCGGGGAGCTGTTTTTT,CASSRYRGGTGELFF
TRBV29-1,TRBJ2-6,TRBD2,-,TGCAGCGTTGTAACTAGCGAGAGCTCTGGGGCCAACGTCCTGACTTTC,CSVVTSESSGANVLTF
TRBV7-2,TRBJ2-2,-,-,TGTGCCAGCAGCTTACAGGGGTCAAACACCGGGGAGCTGTTTTTT,CASSLQGSNTGELFF
TRBV7-9,TRBJ2-6,-,-,TGTGCCAGCAGCTTTCCCCGAACGGCCAACGTCCTGACTTTC,CASSFPRTANVLTF
TRBV28,TRBJ2-4,-,once,TGTGCCAGCAGTTTTAATTTCGGGGAAACAGCCAAAAACATTCAGTACTTC,CASSFNFGETAKNIQYF
TRBV18,TRBJ2-5,-,-,TGTGCCAGCTCACCACGGTCGGGAGATGAGACCCAGTACTTC,CASSPRSGDETQYF
TRBV28,TRBJ1-1,-,-,TGTGCCAGCACGCAGGGTCGATTAAACACTGAAGCTTTCTTT,CASTQGRLNTEAFF
TRBV4-2,TRBJ2-1,TRBD1,-,TGTGCCAGCAGCCAAGACAGGGGGTGGAACAATGAGCAGTTCTTC,CASSQDRGWNNEQFF
TRBV18,TRBJ2-7,-,-,TGTGCCAGCTCACCCAAAGGAGAGGGGGAGCAGTACTTC,CASSPKGEGEQYF
TRBV5-1,TRBJ2-5,TRBD2,-,TGCGCCAGCAGCCCGGGGAGGGATTACGGGACCCAGTACTTC,CASSPGRDYGTQYF
TRBV5-4,TRBJ2-3,TRBD2,-,TGTGCCAGCAGCCCACTTACGTTAGCGGGGGTCACAGATACGCAGTATTTT,CASSPLTLAGVTDTQYF
TRBV2,TRBJ1-2,TRBD1,-,TGTGCCAGCAGTGAAGCTTGGGACAGGGGGAACTATGGCTACACCTTC,CASSEAWDRGNYGYTF
TRBV5-1,TRBJ2-1,-,-,TGCGCCAGCAGCTTGGATGGCAGCACCTACAATGAGCAGTTCTTC,CASSLDGSTYNEQFF
TRBV5-1,TRBJ2-5,TRBD2,-,TGCGCCAGCAGCTTGGTTGGCGGGAGTGGAGAGACCCAGTACTTC,CASSLVGGSGETQYF
TRBV18,TRBJ2-3,TRBD2,-,TGTGCCAGCTCGTTGACTAGCGGGGGTAACACAGATACGCAGTATTTT,CASSLTSGGNTDTQYF
TRBV2,TRBJ2-3,-,-,TGTGCCAGCAGTACCTCGACAGCATATACGCAGTATTTT,CASSTSTAYTQYF
TRBV7-8,TRBJ1-5,-,-,TGTGCCAGCAGCTTATGGTCGGCAGGGAGGCATCAGCCCCAGCATTTT,CASSLWSAGRHQPQHF